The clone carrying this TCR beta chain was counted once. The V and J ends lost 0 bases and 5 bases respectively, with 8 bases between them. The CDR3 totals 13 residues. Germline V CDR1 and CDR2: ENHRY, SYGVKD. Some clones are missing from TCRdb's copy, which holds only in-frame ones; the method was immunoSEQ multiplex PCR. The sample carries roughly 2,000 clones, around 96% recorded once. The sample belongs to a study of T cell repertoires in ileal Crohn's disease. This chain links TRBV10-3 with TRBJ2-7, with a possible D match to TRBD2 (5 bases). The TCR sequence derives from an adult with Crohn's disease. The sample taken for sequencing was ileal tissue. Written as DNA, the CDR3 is TGTGCCATCAGTGAGTCTTGGGGAGACGAGCAGTACGTC. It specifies CAISESWGDEQYV.